The rows below give T cell receptor beta chains drawn from one sample of a study of blood T cell repertoires in COVID-19. Profiling relied on immunoSEQ multiplex PCR, and the TCRdb table lists in-frame clones only, not all of them. The sample shows about 140,000 clones, 75% to 80% of them seen only once. Material: PBMCs or T cells enriched from blood (not recorded which). Receptors were obtained from a woman in her fifties or sixties who had recovered from COVID-19. Each CDR3 is given with its conserved first and last residue. D genes are given only for firm matches. Part of the rows lack a size; the others show once, few, many or a class for expanded clones.

clone size: -
V gene: TRBV2
D gene: -
J gene: TRBJ2-7
CDR3 DNA: TGTGCCAGCAGCGAAGGGGGGCCCGGGACTACCCTCTACGAGCAGTACTTC
CDR3 protein: CASSEGGPGTTLYEQYF

clone size: -
V gene: TRBV28
D gene: -
J gene: TRBJ1-4
CDR3 DNA: TGTGCCAGCAGTTTAACAGGGAGAGAAAAACTGTTTTTT
CDR3 protein: CASSLTGREKLFF

clone size: -
V gene: TRBV11-3
D gene: -
J gene: TRBJ1-2
CDR3 DNA: TGTGCCAGCAGCTTAGGACCGCCTAGCTATGGCTACACCTTC
CDR3 protein: CASSLGPPSYGYTF

clone size: -
V gene: TRBV5-4
D gene: TRBD2
J gene: TRBJ2-1
CDR3 DNA: TGTGCCAGCAGCCACCGGACTAGCTCCTACAATGAGCAGTTCTTC
CDR3 protein: CASSHRTSSYNEQFF

clone size: -
V gene: TRBV12-5
D gene: -
J gene: TRBJ1-2
CDR3 DNA: TGTGCTAGTGGTGTCACAGGGACTAACTATGGCTACACCTTC
CDR3 protein: CASGVTGTNYGYTF

clone size: -
V gene: TRBV7-9
D gene: -
J gene: TRBJ1-2
CDR3 DNA: TGTGCCAGCAGCCCTCTACTGACAGGTAGTTATGGCTACACCTTC
CDR3 protein: CASSPLLTGSYGYTF

clone size: -
V gene: TRBV19
D gene: -
J gene: TRBJ1-1
CDR3 DNA: TGTGCCAGTAGTTCTATGAGGAACACTGAAGCTTTCTTT
CDR3 protein: CASSSMRNTEAFF

clone size: -
V gene: TRBV6-4
D gene: TRBD2
J gene: TRBJ2-1
CDR3 DNA: TGTGCCAGCAGTGGGGGGGGGAATGAGCAGTTCTTC
CDR3 protein: CASSGGGNEQFF

clone size: -
V gene: TRBV12-3/TRBV12-4
D gene: TRBD1
J gene: TRBJ2-7
CDR3 DNA: TGTGCCAGCGGGACAGTGGAGCCGGTCGAGCAGTACTTC
CDR3 protein: CASGTVEPVEQYF

clone size: -
V gene: TRBV28
D gene: -
J gene: TRBJ2-3
CDR3 DNA: TGTGCCAGCAGTCCCCCCAGGGGCACAGATACGCAGTATTTT
CDR3 protein: CASSPPRGTDTQYF

clone size: once
V gene: TRBV2
D gene: TRBD1
J gene: TRBJ2-7
CDR3 DNA: TGTGCCAGCAGTAAGTCCGGGACAGGGGGCTGGGAGCAGTACTTC
CDR3 protein: CASSKSGTGGWEQYF

clone size: -
V gene: TRBV4-1
D gene: TRBD2
J gene: TRBJ2-1
CDR3 DNA: TGCGCCAGCAGCCAAGGGGGACTAGCGGTCTACAATGAGCAGTTCTTC
CDR3 protein: CASSQGGLAVYNEQFF

clone size: -
V gene: TRBV19
D gene: TRBD2
J gene: TRBJ2-1
CDR3 DNA: TGTGCCAGTAGTTTAGCGGGGAGCTCCTACAATGAGCAGTTCTTC
CDR3 protein: CASSLAGSSYNEQFF

clone size: -
V gene: TRBV7-9
D gene: -
J gene: TRBJ1-5
CDR3 DNA: TGTGCCAGCAGCCTCCAGGGGATCAATCAGCCCCAGCATTTT
CDR3 protein: CASSLQGINQPQHF

clone size: -
V gene: TRBV5-1
D gene: -
J gene: TRBJ1-2
CDR3 DNA: TGCGCCAGCAGGCCGGGAGGCGGCGGCTATGGCTACACCTTC
CDR3 protein: CASRPGGGGYGYTF

clone size: -
V gene: TRBV9
D gene: TRBD1
J gene: TRBJ1-2
CDR3 DNA: TGTGCCAGCAGCGGAGGGACAGGGGAGGACTATGGCTACACCTTC
CDR3 protein: CASSGGTGEDYGYTF

clone size: -
V gene: TRBV19
D gene: -
J gene: TRBJ2-7
CDR3 DNA: TGTGCCAGTAGCGCCCTAAGGGGCGCACTGACCTACGAGCAGTACTTC
CDR3 protein: CASSALRGALTYEQYF

clone size: -
V gene: TRBV27
D gene: TRBD1
J gene: TRBJ2-2
CDR3 DNA: TGTGCCAGCGGCAGGGGGTCCGGGGAGCTGTTTTTT
CDR3 protein: CASGRGSGELFF

clone size: -
V gene: TRBV28
D gene: TRBD2
J gene: TRBJ2-7
CDR3 DNA: TGTGCCAGCCGAGAACCTAGCGGGAGTTACGAGCAGTACTTC
CDR3 protein: CASREPSGSYEQYF

clone size: -
V gene: TRBV3-1/TRBV3-2
D gene: -
J gene: TRBJ2-3
CDR3 DNA: TGTGCCAGCAGCCTGGAGGCGACAGATACGCAGTATTTT
CDR3 protein: CASSLEATDTQYF

clone size: few
V gene: TRBV3-1/TRBV3-2
D gene: -
J gene: TRBJ2-5
CDR3 DNA: TGTGCCAGCAGCCGCGGCCGACGGTTAGAGACCCAGTACTTC
CDR3 protein: CASSRGRRLETQYF

clone size: -
V gene: TRBV3-1/TRBV3-2
D gene: TRBD2
J gene: TRBJ2-2
CDR3 DNA: TGTGCCAGCAGCCCCGGGGGGGCCGGGGAGCTGTTTTTT
CDR3 protein: CASSPGGAGELFF

clone size: -
V gene: TRBV27
D gene: TRBD1
J gene: TRBJ1-3
CDR3 DNA: TGTGCCAGCAGCCGGAAACCCCCCTCGGACAGGGGGCGAGGAAACACCATATATTTT
CDR3 protein: CASSRKPPSDRGRGNTIYF

clone size: once
V gene: TRBV29-1
D gene: -
J gene: TRBJ1-1
CDR3 DNA: TGCAGCCCTGATCAGGGGACCACTGAAGCTTTCTTT
CDR3 protein: CSPDQGTTEAFF

clone size: -
V gene: TRBV28
D gene: -
J gene: TRBJ1-5
CDR3 DNA: TGTGCCAGCAATGGGGTGGGGCACACTCAGCCCCAGCATTTT
CDR3 protein: CASNGVGHTQPQHF

clone size: -
V gene: TRBV30
D gene: TRBD1
J gene: TRBJ1-5
CDR3 DNA: TGTGCCTGGAGTGGACAGGGAGATCAGCCCCAGCATTTT
CDR3 protein: CAWSGQGDQPQHF

clone size: -
V gene: TRBV27
D gene: TRBD2
J gene: TRBJ2-7
CDR3 DNA: TGTGCCAGCAGTCCCCAAATCCCCTTTAGCGGGGACTACGAGCAGTACTTC
CDR3 protein: CASSPQIPFSGDYEQYF

clone size: -
V gene: TRBV7-9
D gene: -
J gene: TRBJ1-3
CDR3 DNA: TGTGCCAGCAGCTTTTCATCAAGCCAGGGCTCTGGAAACACCATATATTTT
CDR3 protein: CASSFSSSQGSGNTIYF

clone size: -
V gene: TRBV2
D gene: -
J gene: TRBJ2-7
CDR3 DNA: TGTGCCACCCCAAAGAAGACATGGCCCTACGAGCAGTACTTC
CDR3 protein: CATPKKTWPYEQYF

clone size: -
V gene: TRBV3-1/TRBV3-2
D gene: -
J gene: TRBJ2-3
CDR3 DNA: TGTGCCAGCAGCCGCGACCCGGGGGGCACAGATACGCAGTATTTT
CDR3 protein: CASSRDPGGTDTQYF

clone size: -
V gene: TRBV12-5
D gene: TRBD1
J gene: TRBJ1-1
CDR3 DNA: TGTGCTAGTGGTCGCGGACAGGGGGCGAACACTGAAGCTTTCTTT
CDR3 protein: CASGRGQGANTEAFF

clone size: -
V gene: TRBV29-1
D gene: -
J gene: TRBJ2-5
CDR3 DNA: TGCAGCGCCGATCGGACATATGGGGAGACCCAGTACTTC
CDR3 protein: CSADRTYGETQYF

clone size: -
V gene: TRBV14
D gene: TRBD2
J gene: TRBJ2-7
CDR3 DNA: TGTGCCAGCAGCCAGATAGCGGGGGGTTTGAGCTACGAGCAGTACTTC
CDR3 protein: CASSQIAGGLSYEQYF

clone size: -
V gene: TRBV4-2
D gene: TRBD2
J gene: TRBJ2-3
CDR3 DNA: TGTGCCAGCAGCCAAGATTGGGCTAGCGGGAGAGGCCCAGATACGCAGTATTTT
CDR3 protein: CASSQDWASGRGPDTQYF

clone size: -
V gene: TRBV2
D gene: TRBD1
J gene: TRBJ1-5
CDR3 DNA: TGTGCCAGCAGTGAAGGCAGGGGGCTAGGTCAGCCCCAGCATTTT
CDR3 protein: CASSEGRGLGQPQHF

clone size: -
V gene: TRBV11-3
D gene: -
J gene: TRBJ2-5
CDR3 DNA: TGTGCCAGCAGAAACTCGGGATGGGGATGGGAAGAGACCCAGTACTTC
CDR3 protein: CASRNSGWGWEETQYF

clone size: -
V gene: TRBV6-5
D gene: -
J gene: TRBJ1-5
CDR3 DNA: TGTGCCAGCTTCTTGGGGGGGGGTCAGCCCCAGCATTTT
CDR3 protein: CASFLGGGQPQHF

clone size: few
V gene: TRBV24-1
D gene: -
J gene: TRBJ1-4
CDR3 DNA: TGTGCCACCAGTGTTACGGTTGAAAAACTGTTTTTT
CDR3 protein: CATSVTVEKLFF

clone size: -
V gene: TRBV30
D gene: TRBD1
J gene: TRBJ2-5
CDR3 DNA: TGTGCCTGGTCCACAGGGGCCAAGGCCCAGTACTTC
CDR3 protein: CAWSTGAKAQYF

clone size: -
V gene: TRBV19
D gene: TRBD1
J gene: TRBJ1-1
CDR3 DNA: TGTGCCAGTAGTATACAGAGACAGGGGGCTGTTACTGAAGCTTTCTTT
CDR3 protein: CASSIQRQGAVTEAFF

clone size: -
V gene: TRBV28
D gene: TRBD1
J gene: TRBJ2-7
CDR3 DNA: TGTGCCAGCAGCGGGACAGGGGGTTTAGAGCAGTACTTC
CDR3 protein: CASSGTGGLEQYF

clone size: -
V gene: TRBV28
D gene: TRBD2
J gene: TRBJ2-1
CDR3 DNA: TGTGCCAGCTCTGGGGGGTGGCTAGCGGGAGGGAGCTATGAGCAGTTCTTC
CDR3 protein: CASSGGWLAGGSYEQFF

clone size: -
V gene: TRBV14
D gene: -
J gene: TRBJ1-1
CDR3 DNA: TGTGCCAGCAGCCAAGATAATAACAGGGTAGTGGCTGAAGCTTTCTTT
CDR3 protein: CASSQDNNRVVAEAFF

clone size: -
V gene: TRBV15
D gene: TRBD1
J gene: TRBJ1-1
CDR3 DNA: TGTGCCACCAGCAGAACTGACAGGGGAGCCCTGAGGCACACTGAAGCTTTCTTT
CDR3 protein: CATSRTDRGALRHTEAFF

clone size: once
V gene: TRBV28
D gene: TRBD1
J gene: TRBJ2-2
CDR3 DNA: TGTGCCAGCAGTTTGGGGGACAGGGAGACCGGGGAGCTGTTTTTT
CDR3 protein: CASSLGDRETGELFF

clone size: -
V gene: TRBV14
D gene: TRBD1
J gene: TRBJ1-4
CDR3 DNA: TGTGCCAGCAGCCATCCGATTGGGACAGGGGGAACTAATGAAAAACTGTTTTTT
CDR3 protein: CASSHPIGTGGTNEKLFF

clone size: -
V gene: TRBV3-1/TRBV3-2
D gene: -
J gene: TRBJ1-6
CDR3 DNA: TGTGCCAGCAGCCAAATGGACAGTAATTCACCCCTCCACTTT
CDR3 protein: CASSQMDSNSPLHF

clone size: -
V gene: TRBV5-4
D gene: -
J gene: TRBJ1-1
CDR3 DNA: TGTGCCAGCAGCTTGGAGGGGGTAGTCGCTTTCTTT
CDR3 protein: CASSLEGVVAFF

clone size: few
V gene: TRBV28
D gene: TRBD1
J gene: TRBJ1-2
CDR3 DNA: TGTGCCAGCAGTTTAAGGGGACAGGGACTTGACGGCTACACCTTC
CDR3 protein: CASSLRGQGLDGYTF

clone size: few
V gene: TRBV28
D gene: TRBD1
J gene: TRBJ1-3
CDR3 DNA: TGTGCCAGCAGTCCAAGGGACAGCTCTGGAAACACCATATATTTT
CDR3 protein: CASSPRDSSGNTIYF